This TCR beta chain was sequenced in a study of regulatory and conventional T cells in RAG deficiency (dated by TCRdb to 2016 to 2017). Looking at the study overall: The study used high-throughput TCR beta sequencing to compare repertoire diversity and composition of Treg, conventional CD4+ and CD8+ T cells between RAG-deficient patients and healthy controls.

Comment on this clone: Its target antigen remains unknown. Nothing much larger sits one base from this clone, and base qualities are not available.

Before genomic DNA extraction, regulatory T cells were purified from blood as CD4+CD25-high CD127-low cells. For repertoire analyses, the comparison group consisted of about eight healthy control donors. Overall study results and their limits: Sorted CD25-high CD127-low cells from Omenn syndrome patients may represent peripherally activated cells rather than bona fide Treg cells. Unique TCR beta sequences from Treg cells were around 100-fold fewer in Omenn syndrome and CID/AS patients than controls, versus around 9.1-fold for other subsets. For some subjects, some T-cell subset analyses were not performed. Markedly lower Shannon entropy and higher Simpson indices were observed in RAG-deficient patients than in control T-cell subpopulations. Shorter CDR3 lengths were found in all patient T-cell subsets, and >75% Treg-Tconv repertoire overlap at nucleotide and amino acid level was observed in Omenn syndrome patients.

The germline V gene encodes CDR1 MGHDK and CDR2 SYGVNS. V is clipped by 4 bases and J by 8 bases, and the sequence between their germline boundaries is 9 bases long. Inclusive of the bounding cysteine and phenylalanine, the CDR3 is 11 residues long. Of all the DNA, just the CDR3 is kept, 33 bases in frame from base 1. Libraries were made using the immunoSEQ multiplex PCR assay. Genomic DNA from the sorted T-cell subsets was used to amplify and sequence rearranged TCR beta chain products. The published analysis was carried out like this. Shannon entropy and Simpson indices were used to measure how diverse the repertoire of productive TCR beta rearrangements was. To assess clonal expansion, the frequencies of the 100 most abundant productive TCR beta clonotypes were added up as a share of total reads. A self-reactivity index based on amino acid usage at CDR3beta positions 6 and 7 was applied to the TRB repertoires. Two-way ANOVA was used for repertoire analyses, and Student t or Mann-Whitney tests were used for flow cytometric analyses. In its TCRdb copy, this immuneACCESS table keeps in-frame sequences only and misses some clones. Where compared with another copy, unresolved V genes explain less than half of these, and the others have no known cause. The V and J calls and the clone size are those of that table, but D and trimming were determined from the DNA. This sample lists roughly 30,000 clones; about nine tenths were detected once. Around 0.82% of the sample goes to the ten largest clones.

These data are also associated with another study on regulatory T cells. Looking at the second paper: The multiplex PCR used 52 forward TRBV primers and 13 reverse TRBJ primers, with assay-based and computational corrections for amplification bias. Patient repertoires showed restricted unique TRB V-J pairs and skewed V and J gene usage, most marked in regulatory T cells. Between CD3G-deficient patients and healthy controls, the study compared T-cell receptor beta repertoires in sorted regulatory T cells, conventional CD4+ T cells and CD8+ T cells. Peripheral blood mononuclear cells were isolated by Ficoll density separation. Within the immunoSEQ assay, multiplex PCR amplified rearranged TRB loci from genomic DNA. An Illumina HiSeq platform was used to sequence the TRB amplicons. Raw sequences were error-filtered and aligned to reference gene sequences by custom algorithms, then analyzed with the immunoSEQ online tools. Frequencies of productive and nonproductive TRB rearrangements were evaluated among both unique and total sequences. Group comparisons used t tests, Mann-Whitney tests or two-way ANOVA run in Prism software.

The V and J segments used are TRBV25-1 and TRBJ2-7, with the D gene call left open. This clonotype was obtained from a human donor in good health. The specimen sequenced was Tregs sorted from blood. The nucleotides read TGTGCCAGCAGTGCTACCTCCAAGCAGTACTTC. Its coded protein is CASSATSKQYF.